This TCR beta chain was recovered during a study of blood T cell repertoires in COVID-19 (TCRdb year 2020). Some background on the complete study: Samples from collaborators originated in the United States, Italy and Spain and spanned both the acute and convalescent phases of COVID-19. The repertoires were released in a freely available public database meant as a resource for research on the immune response to SARS-CoV-2. The material from the prospective study consisted of cDNA or gDNA derived from T cells, B-cell-depleted T cells, or PBMCs. A de-identified subject ID, COVID-19 status, age in years and sex were almost always included in the sample metadata. The dataset comprised deeply sampled blood TCRbeta repertoires from subjects exposed to, actively infected with, or recovered from COVID-19. The samples were drawn from two sources: the first 160 participants of the ongoing ImmuneRACE study, and 1,254 subjects contributed by 6 global collaborators. Where available, HLA class I and class II types were obtained from metadata supplied by the sample provider rather than from assay-based typing. The investigation overall reported the following: The amount of clinical and demographic metadata varied by source and participant and was provided uncurated.

Each collaborating institution followed its own protocols to collect whole blood in K2EDTA tubes. Collaborator samples were shipped for TCRbeta analysis as frozen whole blood, isolated PBMCs, or DNA extracted from either sample type. TCRbeta CDR3 regions were amplified from genomic DNA by means of the immunoSEQ Assay, a bias-controlled multiplex PCR. The published analysis was carried out like this. The number of nucleated cells in each sample was estimated from the amplification of reference gene primers within the assay. To quantify the absolute abundance of each unique TCRbeta CDR3 rearrangement, sequence reads were collapsed and filtered. For each sample, productive Simpson clonality was calculated by taking the square root of Simpson's diversity index across productive rearrangements. Sourced from immuneACCESS, this table was stored by TCRdb with only in-frame sequences that have V and J called. A share of the clones is absent; for the studies checked, an unresolved V gene accounts for under half, and the remainder has no known explanation. The DNA was the basis for D and trimming; V, J and clone size are from that table. The sample data list some 290,000 clones, and 81% of these were observed just once. About 2.9% of the sample rests with the top ten.

As to this clone: Its cognate antigen has yet to be identified. Per-base qualities were not stored, and no clone one base away is much larger.

The TCR comes from a woman aged 60-75 years with active or convalescent COVID-19. Material: peripheral blood.

The CDR3 region: CASSLQTGVGTEAFF. The DNA sequence follows: TGTGCCAGCTCACTTCAGACAGGGGTGGGCACTGAAGCTTTCTTT. The rearranged segments are TRBV18 and TRBJ1-1, with 8 bases matching TRBD1. According to the germline V gene, CDR1 reads KGHSH and CDR2 reads LQKENI. Measured from the cysteine to the phenylalanine, the CDR3 is 15 residues long. CDR3 DNA is the only sequence kept; it has 45 bases, read in frame from the first base. Trimming leaves V shorter by 4 bases and J shorter by 4 bases, with the junction holding 8 bases beyond the gene matches.